This entry features one T cell receptor beta chain sequence. The CDR3 is made up of 16 amino acids. Germline V lookup: CDR1 SGHTA, CDR2 FQGNSA. Trimming cost V 5 bases and J 5 bases; bases outside gene matches: 13. This entry comes from a study of blood T cell repertoires in COVID-19. Study-level information: Sources were T cells, B-cell-depleted T cells, or PBMCs; the material itself was cDNA or gDNA.

Per the authors' pipeline: Counts of nucleated cells, estimated from reference gene primer amplification, were obtained. Clones were read by immunoSEQ multiplex PCR, and TCRdb kept only the in-frame ones, dropping some. For V, J and clone size, that table is used; D and trimming come from the DNA. The sample lists 55,000 to 65,000 clones; roughly 93% were seen once. Sequenced material: peripheral blood. The V gene is TRBV7-2, the J gene TRBJ2-5, with 8 bases identical to TRBD2. The clonotype was recovered from a human donor in a cohort sampled during active COVID-19. The DNA for the CDR3 is TGTGCCAGCAGCCTCGACACGGGCGGGGGGAAGGAGACCCAGTACTTC. This gives the protein CASSLDTGGGKETQYF.